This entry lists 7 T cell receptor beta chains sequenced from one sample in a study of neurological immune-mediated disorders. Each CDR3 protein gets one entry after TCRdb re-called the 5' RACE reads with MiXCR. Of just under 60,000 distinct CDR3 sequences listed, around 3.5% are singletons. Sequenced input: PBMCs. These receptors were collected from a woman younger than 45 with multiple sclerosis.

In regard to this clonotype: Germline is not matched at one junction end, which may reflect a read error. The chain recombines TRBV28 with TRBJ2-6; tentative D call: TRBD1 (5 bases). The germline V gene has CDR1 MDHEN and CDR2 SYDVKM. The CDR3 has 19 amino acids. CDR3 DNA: TGTGCCAGCACCCTTCGCAGGGTCCCCCTCCTCTCTGGGGCCAAAGTCCTGACTTTC. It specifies CASTLRRVPLLSGAKVLTF.

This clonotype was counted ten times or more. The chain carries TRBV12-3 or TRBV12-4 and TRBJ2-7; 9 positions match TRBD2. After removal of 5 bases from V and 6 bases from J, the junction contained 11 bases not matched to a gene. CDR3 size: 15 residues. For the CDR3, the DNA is TGTGCCAGCAGTCCTCAAGCGGGAGGTATAAGCGAGCAGTACTTC. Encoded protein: CASSPQAGGISEQYF.

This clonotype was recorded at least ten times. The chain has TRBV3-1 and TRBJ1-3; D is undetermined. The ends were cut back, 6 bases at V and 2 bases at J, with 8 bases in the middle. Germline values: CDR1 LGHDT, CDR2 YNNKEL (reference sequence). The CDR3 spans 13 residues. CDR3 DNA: TGTGCCAGCAGAGTGGCAGCTGGAAACACCATATATTTT. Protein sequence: CASRVAAGNTIYF.

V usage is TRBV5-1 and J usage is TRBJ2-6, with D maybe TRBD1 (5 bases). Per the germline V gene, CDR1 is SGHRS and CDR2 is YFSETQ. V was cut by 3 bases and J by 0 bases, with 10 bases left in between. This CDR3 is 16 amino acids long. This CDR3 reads CASSSRQLSGANVLTF. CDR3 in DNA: TGCGCCAGCAGCTCACGACAGCTCTCTGGGGCCAACGTCCTGACTTTC.

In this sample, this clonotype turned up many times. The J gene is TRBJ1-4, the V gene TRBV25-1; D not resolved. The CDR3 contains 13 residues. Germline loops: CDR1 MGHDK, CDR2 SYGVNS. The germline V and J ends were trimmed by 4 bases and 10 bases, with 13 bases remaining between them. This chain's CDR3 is CASSGGEGRKLFF. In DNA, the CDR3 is TGTGCCAGCAGTGGAGGAGAGGGAAGAAAACTGTTTTTT.

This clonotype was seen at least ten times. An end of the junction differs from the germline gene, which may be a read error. The CDR3 protein is CASSLTSGNTIYF. The CDR3 nucleotides read TGTGCTAGCAGCTTAACCTCTGGAAACACCATATATTTT. The chain uses TRBV7-7 and TRBJ1-3; unclear D gene. The germline V gene encodes CDR1 SSHAT and CDR2 FNYEAQ (reference sequence). The CDR3 has 13 amino acids.

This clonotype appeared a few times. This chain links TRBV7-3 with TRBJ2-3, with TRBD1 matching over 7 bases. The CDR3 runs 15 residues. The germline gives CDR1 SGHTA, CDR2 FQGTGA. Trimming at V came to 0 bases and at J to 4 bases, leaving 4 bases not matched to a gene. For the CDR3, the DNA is TGTGCCAGCAGCTTAACAGGGGGCGTCGCAGATACGCAGTATTTT. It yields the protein CASSLTGGVADTQYF.